The 19 T cell receptor beta chains presented below share a single source sample, sequenced in a study of T cells in Graves' hyperthyroidism and ophthalmopathy. Amplification yielded TCR beta CDR3 regions, with RNA transcripts as the source. The primer set for the first-round RT-PCR of the TCR CDR3 was HTBI. In TCRdb, the multiplex PCR reads were re-called with MiXCR into one record per CDR3 protein. The table lists around 350,000 distinct CDR3 sequences, 19% of them singletons. Sequenced input: blood. Every receptor here comes from a young woman with Graves' hyperthyroidism.

This clonotype occurred many times. V usage is TRBV24-1 and J usage is TRBJ1-5, with D perhaps matching TRBD1 (5 bases). Per the germline V gene, CDR1 is KGHDR and CDR2 is SFDVKD. This CDR3 spans 16 amino acids. Trimming cost V 1 base and J 1 base, with 10 bases left between them. The CDR3 spells CATSDFETDSNQPQHF. The DNA of the CDR3 is TGTGCCACCAGTGATTTTGAGACAGACAGCAATCAGCCCCAGCATTTT.

This clonotype was detected ten times or more. This chain links TRBV6-1 with TRBJ2-7; the match to TRBD2 covers 9 bases. Germline-derived CDR1 and CDR2 are MNHNS and SASEGT. CDR3 length: 14 amino acids. V gave up 8 bases and J gave up 2 bases; unmatched junction bases: 7. Written as DNA, the CDR3 is TGTGCCAGCTCTCTAGCGGGGCTGACCTACGAGCAGTACTTC. This sequence encodes CASSLAGLTYEQYF.

This clonotype was counted many times. V is TRBV6-5 and J is TRBJ1-2; D gene uncertain. Germline values: CDR1 MNHEY, CDR2 SVGAGI. The CDR3 extends over 15 amino acids. V was cut by 0 bases and J by 2 bases, with 10 bases left in between. In nucleotides, the CDR3 is TGTGCCAGCAGTTACTCGTTCGCAACCAACTATGGCTACACCTTC. Encoded protein: CASSYSFATNYGYTF.

This clonotype has a handful of counts. No conserved phenylalanine or tryptophan is present at the end of the CDR3, so a read error is the likely explanation. It is unclear where the CDR3 begins or ends on the DNA, so no DNA is shown, and the CDR3 is as TCRdb lists it. The gene calls are TRBV6-1 and TRBJ2-2; TRBD2 was called by the table and not checked on the DNA. Inclusive of both ends, the CDR3 amounts to 14 amino acids. Germline CDR1 MNHNS, CDR2 SASEGT. The CDR3 sequence is CASSDGGDAGELWL.

The chain links TRBV6-2 or TRBV6-3 to TRBJ1-1, with 9 nucleotides matching TRBD1. The length of the CDR3 is 13 residues. Per germline, CDR1 MNHEY and CDR2 SVGEGT. J gave up 10 bases and V 5 bases, and 8 bases lay outside the gene matches. CDR3 loop: CASSKTGGSRAFF. The CDR3 DNA sequence: TGTGCCAGCAGTAAAACAGGGGGCTCCCGAGCTTTCTTT.

This clonotype was seen ten or more times. The rearrangement links TRBV28 to TRBJ2-7; 8 nucleotides match TRBD1. Germline CDR1 MDHEN, CDR2 SYDVKM. Trimming cost V 9 bases and J 2 bases; bases outside gene matches: 6. The CDR3 sequence is 13 residues long. The CDR3 DNA is TGTGCCAGGATGACAGGGGCCACCTACGAGCAGTACTTC. Protein sequence: CARMTGATYEQYF.

The sample holds many counts of this clonotype. The V call is TRBV30, the J call TRBJ1-1, with D uncertain. Trimming removed 0 bases at V and 11 bases at J, with 13 bases between. CDR3 length equals 12 residues. Germline CDR1 and CDR2: GTSNPN and SVGIG (reference sequence). For the CDR3, the DNA is TGTGCCTGGAGTGTATCCCCCACCCCGGCTTTCTTT. Amino acids: CAWSVSPTPAFF.

The J gene is TRBJ2-2, the V gene TRBV12-3 or TRBV12-4; 13 positions agree with TRBD2. V trimming: 5 bases; J trimming: 7 bases; junction bases outside the gene matches: 4. CDR3 size: 15 residues. The CDR3 is CASSDGTSGIGELFF. The CDR3 coding sequence is TGTGCCAGCAGTGACGGGACTAGCGGGATCGGGGAGCTGTTTTTT.

This clonotype came up many times. This chain uses TRBV11-1 with TRBJ2-5, with D tentatively TRBD1 or TRBD2 (5 bases each). Germline CDR1 is SGHAT and CDR2 is FQDESV (reference sequence). Between the trimmed V and J ends, which lost 2 bases and 1 base, there was a span of 20 bases. This CDR3 is 18 amino acids long. CDR3: CASSLIFPGRKSQETQYF. CDR3 DNA: TGTGCCAGCAGCTTAATTTTCCCGGGACGAAAGAGCCAAGAGACCCAGTACTTC.

This clonotype was observed a handful of times. V gene TRBV11-2 combines with J gene TRBJ2-7; D perhaps matches TRBD1 (7 bases). V lost 4 bases, J lost 7 bases, and 26 bases lay in between. Germline V gene lookup returns CDR1 SGHAT and CDR2 FQNNGV. This CDR3 contains 17 residues. The CDR3 bases are TGTGCCAGCAGCTCACAACGAGGGGGCCGGGAGTCTCATGAGCAGTACTTC. Protein sequence: CASSSQRGGRESHEQYF.

At least ten counts were recorded for this clonotype. CDR3 sequence reads: CASEGRTEAFF. CDR3 DNA: TGTGCCAGCGAGGGGCGGACTGAAGCTTTCTTT. The V call is TRBV28, the J call TRBJ1-1; perhaps TRBD1 as D (5 bases). CDR3 length: 11 residues. Deletions cut 8 bases from V and 5 bases from J, with 9 bases between. The germline CDR1 and CDR2 sequences are MDHEN and SYDVKM.

The chain links TRBV18 to TRBJ2-5, with D tentatively TRBD1 (5 bases). This CDR3 spans 14 amino acids. Trimming removed 5 bases at V and 4 bases at J, with 14 bases between. The V gene's germline CDR1 is KGHSH and CDR2 LQKENI. CDR3 residues: CASSLGPLGETQYF. For the CDR3, the DNA is TGTGCCAGCTCATTGGGGCCTCTAGGAGAGACCCAGTACTTC.

This clonotype was recorded many times. The rearrangement joins TRBV15 to TRBJ1-5; 8 positions agree with TRBD1. The CDR3 consists of 17 residues. The J segment lost 5 bases and the V segment lost 5 bases, leaving 14 bases of the junction unmatched. Germline values: CDR1 LNHNV, CDR2 YYDKDF (reference sequence). The CDR3 spells CATSGPGDRTPYQPQHF. CDR3 nucleotides: TGTGCCACCAGCGGTCCGGGGGACAGGACACCCTATCAGCCCCAGCATTTT.

This clonotype was seen at least ten times. The chain has TRBV11-2 and TRBJ2-2, with D uncertain. From germline, CDR1 is SGHAT and CDR2 FQNNGV. Trimming took 0 bases from V and 6 from J, leaving 8 bases between them. CDR3 length: 14 amino acids. The chain's CDR3 is CASSLDARAGELFF. In DNA, the CDR3 is TGTGCCAGCAGCTTAGACGCCCGGGCCGGGGAGCTGTTTTTT.

This clonotype was observed many times. This chain uses TRBV7-8 with TRBJ2-5; 9 bases agree with TRBD1. The CDR3 runs 15 residues. The germline V gene has CDR1 SGHVS and CDR2 FQNEAQ. Germline trimming cut 1 base from V and 7 bases from J; bases unmatched to any gene: 7. In DNA form, the CDR3 reads TGTGCCAGCAGCTTAGTGTGGACAGGGGAAGGGACCCAGTACTTC. It translates to CASSLVWTGEGTQYF.

This clonotype was seen a single time. This chain links TRBV12-5 with TRBJ1-1, with TRBD1 matching 9 bases. Germline-derived CDR1 and CDR2 are LGHNT and FRNRAP. The V segment lost 7 bases and the J segment 5 bases; nucleotides outside the gene matches: 5. The CDR3 loop spans 13 amino acids. The CDR3 sequence is CASDRDRATEAFF. CDR3 coding DNA: TGTGCTAGTGACAGGGACAGGGCGACTGAAGCTTTCTTT. Variable domain in full (rest from reference TRBV12-5 and TRBJ1-1): DARVTQTPRHKVTEMGQEVTMRCQPILGHNTVFWYRQTMMQGLELLAYFRNRAPLDDSGMPKDRFSAEMPDATLATLKIQPSEPRDSAVYFCASDRDRATEAFFGQGTRLTVV.

This clonotype showed up many times. This rearrangement joins TRBV12-3 or TRBV12-4 to TRBJ1-2; 11 nucleotides match TRBD1. The CDR3 spans 15 residues. The V segment lost 8 bases and the J segment 0 bases; nucleotides outside the gene matches: 5. CDR3 DNA: TGTGCCAGCTCAAGGACAGGGGGCGCTAACTATGGCTACACCTTC. Protein product: CASSRTGGANYGYTF.

The V and J genes are TRBV6-1 and TRBJ1-2; D ambiguous. V was pared by 3 bases and J by 7 bases, with 9 bases between. Germline CDR1 and CDR2: MNHNS and SASEGT. The CDR3 sequence is 12 residues long. The CDR3 region is CASSDTPLGYTF. Here the CDR3 DNA reads TGTGCCAGCAGTGACACCCCCCTTGGCTACACCTTC.

This clonotype was seen more than once but under ten times. The chain links TRBV5-1 to TRBJ2-5, with D unresolved. Germline CDR1 SGHRS, CDR2 YFSETQ. V shed 0 bases and J shed 0 bases, with 9 bases lying between them. The CDR3 runs to 15 residues. The CDR3 is CASSLGLNHQETQYF. Here the CDR3 DNA reads TGCGCCAGCAGCTTGGGACTCAATCACCAAGAGACCCAGTACTTC. The whole variable domain, filled in from reference TRBV5-1 and TRBJ2-5, reads KAGVTQTPRYLIKTRGQQVTLSCSPISGHRSVSWYQQTPGQGLQFLFEYFSETQRNKGNFPGRFSGRQFSNSRSEMNVSTLELGDSALYLCASSLGLNHQETQYFGPGTRLLVL.